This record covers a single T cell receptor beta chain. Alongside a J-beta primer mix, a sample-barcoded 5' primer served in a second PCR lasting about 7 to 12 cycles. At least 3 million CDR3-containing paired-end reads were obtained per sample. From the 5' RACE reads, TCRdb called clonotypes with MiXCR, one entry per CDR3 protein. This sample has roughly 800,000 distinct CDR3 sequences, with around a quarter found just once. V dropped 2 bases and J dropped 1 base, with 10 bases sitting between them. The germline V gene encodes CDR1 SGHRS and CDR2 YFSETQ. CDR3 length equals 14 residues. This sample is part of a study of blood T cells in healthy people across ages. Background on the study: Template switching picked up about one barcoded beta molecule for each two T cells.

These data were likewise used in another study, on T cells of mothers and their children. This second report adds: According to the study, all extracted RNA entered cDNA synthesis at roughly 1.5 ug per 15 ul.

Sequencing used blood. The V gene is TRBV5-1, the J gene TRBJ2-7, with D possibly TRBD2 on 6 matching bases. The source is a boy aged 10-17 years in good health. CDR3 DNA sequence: TGCGCCAGCAGCTTCGTCGGGGGATCCTACGAGCAGTACTTC. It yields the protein CASSFVGGSYEQYF.